These 16 T cell receptor beta chains were all obtained from the same sample, sequenced in a study of T cell changes during pregnancy in multiple sclerosis. Some clones are missing from TCRdb's copy, which holds only in-frame ones; the method was immunoSEQ multiplex PCR. The sample has some 60,000 clones, 70% to 90% seen once. Source: peripheral blood, taken after pregnancy. These receptors all stem from a female donor with multiple sclerosis, enrolled in a pregnancy study.

Concerning this clone itself: The junction does not match germline at one end; this may be a read error. The chain recombines TRBV9 with TRBJ1-4; D unclear. The germline gives CDR1 SGDLS, CDR2 YYNGEE. The CDR3 length is 16 residues. The CDR3 DNA reads as TGTGCCGGCAGCGTAGGTCTAGTGGGCCAGCGGGAAAAACTGTTTTTT. Translated, it gives CAGSVGLVGQREKLFF.

This clone came up a few times. The J gene is TRBJ1-1, the V gene TRBV7-9, with TRBD1 matching 7 bases. This CDR3 comprises 13 residues. Germline V gene lookup returns CDR1 SEHNR and CDR2 FQNEAQ (reference sequence). The V and J ends lost 0 bases and 8 bases, in that order; junction bases with no gene match: 3. In nucleotides, the CDR3 is TGTGCCAGCAGCTTAGCCGAGACAGGGGAAGCTTTCTTT. Residues: CASSLAETGEAFF.

The V gene is TRBV7-9, the J gene TRBJ2-5; the D gene is possibly TRBD2 (6 bases). Germline V gene data show CDR1 as SEHNR and CDR2 as FQNEAQ (reference sequence). Trimming cost V 6 bases and J 4 bases, with 18 bases left between them. The CDR3 spans 15 residues. The CDR3 DNA is TGTGCCAGCAGTCGCGGGACTCCCGCCCGAGAGACCCAGTACTTC. It specifies CASSRGTPARETQYF. Together with reference TRBV7-9 and TRBJ2-5, the CDR3 gives the full variable domain: DTGVSQNPRHKITKRGQNVTFRCDPISEHNRLYWYRQTLGQGPEFLTYFQNEAQLEKSRLLSDRFSAERPKGSFSTLEIQRTEQGDSAMYLCASSRGTPARETQYFGPGTRLLVL.

V usage is TRBV7-2 and J usage is TRBJ2-6, with D perhaps TRBD2 (5 bases). Germline V lookup: CDR1 SGHTA, CDR2 FQGNSA. Trimming stripped 5 bases from V and 0 bases from J, with 17 bases between. The CDR3 consists of 18 residues. The CDR3 loop is CASSPSGRGNSGANVLTF. The CDR3 nucleotides are TGTGCCAGCAGCCCCTCGGGCAGAGGGAACTCTGGGGCCAACGTCCTGACTTTC.

On this clone itself: An end of the junction differs from the germline gene, which may be a read error. CDR3 sequence (DNA): TGTGCTAGCAGCTTTAGTGTGACTAGTTCCTACAATGAGCAGTTCTTC. It codes for CASSFSVTSSYNEQFF. This chain joins TRBV7-7 and TRBJ2-1; D may be TRBD2 (6 bases). Germline loops: CDR1 SSHAT, CDR2 FNYEAQ (reference sequence). The CDR3 contains 16 residues.

V is TRBV11-3 and J is TRBJ2-5, with 10 bases matching TRBD1. CDR1 is SGHNT and CDR2 is YENEEA in the germline V gene. The CDR3 sequence is 16 residues long. Trimming took 3 bases from V and 5 from J; bases not matched to a gene: 9. CDR3 sequence (DNA): TGTGCCAGCAGCTTGACGATGACAGGGGGCTTCGAGACCCAGTACTTC. The encoded protein is CASSLTMTGGFETQYF.

CDR3: CASSQDVQGKVYGYTF. The DNA of the CDR3 is TGCGCCAGCAGCCAAGATGTACAGGGAAAGGTCTATGGCTACACCTTC. This chain connects TRBV4-3 to TRBJ1-2; perhaps TRBD1 as D (6 bases). CDR1 and CDR2 (germline): LGHNA, YSLEER. Trimming left V 0 bases short and J 4 bases short, with 15 bases between. This CDR3 spans 16 amino acids.

This clone showed up just a few times. V and J are TRBV5-1 and TRBJ1-1; 8 nucleotides line up with TRBD1. The CDR3 runs 15 residues. Losses at the gene ends were 2 bases for V and 1 base for J; bases not matched to a gene: 4. Germline V lookup: CDR1 SGHRS, CDR2 YFSETQ. CDR3 DNA: TGCGCCAGCAGCTTCCAGGGGGCAGGGAACACTGAAGCTTTCTTT. Protein sequence: CASSFQGAGNTEAFF.

The V gene is TRBV6-5, the J gene TRBJ1-1, with TRBD1 identical over 9 bases. V lost 4 bases, J lost 3 bases, and 6 bases stayed unmatched. CDR3 size: 15 residues. Germline V gene lookup returns CDR1 MNHEY and CDR2 SVGAGI. CDR3 coding DNA: TGTGCCAGCAGTTCACCCTGGACAGGGGACACTGAAGCTTTCTTT. Its translation: CASSSPWTGDTEAFF.

The chain carries TRBV28 and TRBJ1-1, with D tentatively TRBD1 (5 bases). The V and J ends lost 4 bases and 8 bases respectively, with 17 bases between them. Germline V gene lookup returns CDR1 MDHEN and CDR2 SYDVKM. The CDR3 is 14 residues long. For the CDR3, the DNA is TGTGCCAGCAGTTCGGGGGAGTCTACCTCCGAAGCTTTCTTT. As protein: CASSSGESTSEAFF. Together with reference TRBV28 and TRBJ1-1, the CDR3 gives the full variable domain: DVKVTQSSRYLVKRTGEKVFLECVQDMDHENMFWYRQDPGLGLRLIYFSYDVKMKEKGDIPEGYSVSREKKERFSLILESASTNQTSMYLCASSSGESTSEAFFGQGTRLTVV.

This sequence joins TRBV19 and TRBJ2-7; 8 bases fit TRBD1. The CDR3 sequence is 14 residues long. Germline CDR1 is LNHDA and CDR2 is SQIVND (reference sequence). Trimming at V came to 9 bases and at J to 1 base, leaving 8 bases not matched to a gene. CDR3 sequence reads: CASADRDLSYEQYF. In DNA form, the CDR3 reads TGTGCCAGCGCGGACAGGGATCTATCCTACGAGCAGTACTTC.

This chain joins TRBV5-1 and TRBJ2-4, with TRBD1 as a possible D gene (6 bases). Trimming stripped 4 bases from V and 1 base from J, with 12 bases between. Germline V gene lookup returns CDR1 SGHRS and CDR2 YFSETQ. This CDR3 region has 15 residues. CDR3 coding DNA: TGCGCCAGCAGCCATACAGGGCAGGCCAAAAACATTCAGTACTTC. Residues: CASSHTGQAKNIQYF. Full variable domain (remainder filled in from reference TRBV5-1 and TRBJ2-4): KAGVTQTPRYLIKTRGQQVTLSCSPISGHRSVSWYQQTPGQGLQFLFEYFSETQRNKGNFPGRFSGRQFSNSRSEMNVSTLELGDSALYLCASSHTGQAKNIQYFGAGTRLSVL.

V usage is TRBV27 and J usage is TRBJ2-7; the match to TRBD2 covers 9 bases. V lost 1 base to trimming and J lost 3 bases; unmatched junction nucleotides: 7. Germline lookup yields CDR1 MNHEY and CDR2 SMNVEV (reference sequence). CDR3 length: 16 residues. CDR3 nucleotides: TGTGCCAGCAGTTTATATAGGAGCGGGGGGCTCTACGAGCAGTACTTC. It translates to CASSLYRSGGLYEQYF.

This chain links TRBV5-4 with TRBJ2-1; no reliable D call. The CDR3 covers 11 residues. Germline values: CDR1 SGHNT, CDR2 YYREEE (reference sequence). V was clipped by 3 bases and J by 9 bases, with 7 bases between them. CDR3 region: CASSWRGEQFF. The CDR3 bases are TGTGCCAGCAGCTGGAGAGGTGAGCAGTTCTTC.

This clone was detected only once. The genes are TRBV28 and TRBJ2-5; D perhaps matches TRBD2 (5 bases). Deletions cut 3 bases from V and 3 bases from J, with 14 bases between. The CDR3 has 15 amino acids. Germline-derived CDR1 and CDR2 are MDHEN and SYDVKM. The CDR3, as DNA: TGTGCCAGCAGTTTCCCCGGGAATGGGGAAGAGACCCAGTACTTC. This sequence encodes CASSFPGNGEETQYF.

The gene calls are TRBV11-2 and TRBJ2-7, with 11 bases that match TRBD2. V gave up 6 bases and J gave up 5 bases; unmatched junction bases: 9. Looked up from germline, CDR1 is SGHAT and CDR2 is FQNNGV. This CDR3 is built from 15 residues. This chain's CDR3 is CASRQNSGGADEQYF. The CDR3 region has the DNA TGTGCCAGCAGGCAAAATAGCGGGGGGGCCGACGAGCAGTACTTC.